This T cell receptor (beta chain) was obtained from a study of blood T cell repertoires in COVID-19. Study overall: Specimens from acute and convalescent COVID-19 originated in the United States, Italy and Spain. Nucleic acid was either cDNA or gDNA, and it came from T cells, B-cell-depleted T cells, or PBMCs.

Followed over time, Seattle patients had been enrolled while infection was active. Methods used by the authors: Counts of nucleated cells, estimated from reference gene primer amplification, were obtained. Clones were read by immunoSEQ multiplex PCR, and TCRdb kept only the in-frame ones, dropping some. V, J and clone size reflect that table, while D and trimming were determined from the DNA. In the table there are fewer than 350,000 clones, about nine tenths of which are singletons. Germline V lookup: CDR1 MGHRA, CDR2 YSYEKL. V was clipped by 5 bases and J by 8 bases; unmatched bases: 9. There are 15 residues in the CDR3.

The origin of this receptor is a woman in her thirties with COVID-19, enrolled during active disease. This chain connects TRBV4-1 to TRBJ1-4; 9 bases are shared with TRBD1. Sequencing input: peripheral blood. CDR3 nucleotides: TGCGCCAGCAGCTCCGGACAGGGGAGAGTCGAAAAACTGTTTTTT. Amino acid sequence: CASSSGQGRVEKLFF.